One and the same sample provided the 26 T cell receptor beta chains below, sequenced in a study of blood T cell repertoires in COVID-19. Profiling relied on immunoSEQ multiplex PCR, and the TCRdb table lists in-frame clones only, not all of them. Seen here are about 120,000 clones, over 75% observed once, and the top ten hold approximately 10%. The material sequenced was peripheral blood. These receptors were collected from a man older than 75 with acute or convalescent COVID-19.

This clone came up once. V gene TRBV18 combines with J gene TRBJ2-7, with D maybe TRBD1 (6 bases). Deletions cut 6 bases from V and 2 bases from J, with 14 bases between. The germline V gene encodes CDR1 KGHSH and CDR2 LQKENI. The CDR3 runs to 14 residues. The DNA for the CDR3 is TGTGCCAGCTCCGGTACCAGGGACACCTACGAGCAGTACTTC. This translates into CASSGTRDTYEQYF. Combining the CDR3 with reference TRBV18 and TRBJ2-7 gives the whole variable domain NAGVMQNPRHLVRRRGQEARLRCSPMKGHSHVYWYRQLPEEGLKFMVYLQKENIIDESGMPKERFSAEFPKEGPSILRIQQVVRGDSAAYFCASSGTRDTYEQYFGPGTRLTVT.

The gene calls are TRBV5-8 and TRBJ1-5; no reliable D call. This CDR3 comprises 13 residues. CDR1 and CDR2 from the germline V gene are SGHTS and YDEGEE. V lost 0 bases, J lost 5 bases, and 6 bases lay in between. This chain's CDR3 is CASSLAPYQPQHF. The CDR3 DNA reads as TGTGCCAGCAGCTTGGCCCCGTATCAGCCCCAGCATTTT. Combining the CDR3 with reference TRBV5-8 and TRBJ1-5 gives the whole variable domain EAGVTQSPTHLIKTRGQQATLRCSPISGHTSVYWYQQALGLGLQFLLWYDEGEERNRGNFPPRFSGRQFPNYSSELNVNALELEDSALYLCASSLAPYQPQHFGDGTRLSIL.

This chain uses TRBV5-5 with TRBJ1-1; TRBD1 might be the D (6 bases). CDR1 is SGHKS, CDR2 YYEKEE, per germline (reference sequence). This CDR3 comprises 13 residues. The germline V and J ends were trimmed by 0 bases and 6 bases, with 9 bases remaining between them. In DNA form, the CDR3 reads TGTGCCAGCAGCTTGGATAGACAGGCTGAAGCTTTCTTT. Amino acids: CASSLDRQAEAFF. Based on the CDR3 plus reference TRBV5-5 and TRBJ1-1, the full variable domain is DAGVTQSPTHLIKTRGQQVTLRCSPISGHKSVSWYQQVLGQGPQFIFQYYEKEERGRGNFPDRFSARQFPNYSSELNVNALLLGDSALYLCASSLDRQAEAFFGQGTRLTVV.

The genes are TRBV7-9 and TRBJ2-5; 9 nucleotides match TRBD2. This CDR3 has 15 residues. CDR1 SEHNR and CDR2 FQNEAQ come from the germline V gene (reference sequence). V trimming: 3 bases; J trimming: 5 bases; junction bases outside the gene matches: 7. CDR3 nucleotides: TGTGCCAGCAGCTTTATAGCGGGAGTACGTGAGACCCAGTACTTC. Protein product: CASSFIAGVRETQYF.

As for this clone: An end of the junction does not agree with germline; a read error may underlie this. The J gene is TRBJ1-1, the V gene TRBV2; D is possibly TRBD1 (6 bases). This CDR3 has 14 residues. Germline V gene data show CDR1 as SNHLY and CDR2 as FYNNEI. The CDR3 here is CASIGGQLNAEAFF. For the CDR3, the DNA is TGTGCCAGCATAGGGGGTCAGCTGAACGCTGAAGCTTTCTTT.

The CDR3 spells CASSRRDRRNSGNTIYF. The DNA of the CDR3 is TGTGCCAGTAGTCGCCGGGACAGGAGAAACTCTGGAAACACCATATATTTT. This rearrangement joins TRBV19 to TRBJ1-3; 8 bases line up with TRBD1. V trimming: 5 bases; J trimming: 0 bases; junction bases outside the gene matches: 9. CDR1 and CDR2 (germline): LNHDA, SQIVND (reference sequence). The CDR3 sequence is 17 residues long. The variable domain in full, with the rest retrieved from reference TRBV19 and TRBJ1-3, is DGGITQSPKYLFRKEGQNVTLSCEQNLNHDAMYWYRQDPGQGLRLIYYSQIVNDFQKGDIAEGYSVSREKKESFPLTVTSAQKNPTAFYLCASSRRDRRNSGNTIYFGEGSWLTVV.

The chain combines TRBV5-1 with TRBJ2-3; 10 bases fit TRBD1. The CDR3 is 15 residues long. Germline values: CDR1 SGHRS, CDR2 YFSETQ. V lost 4 bases, J lost 5 bases, and 7 bases stayed unmatched. The CDR3 is CASSRSGTGEDTQYF. The CDR3, as DNA: TGCGCCAGCAGCCGTTCCGGGACAGGGGAAGATACGCAGTATTTT. The full variable domain, its missing parts supplied by reference TRBV5-1 and TRBJ2-3, is KAGVTQTPRYLIKTRGQQVTLSCSPISGHRSVSWYQQTPGQGLQFLFEYFSETQRNKGNFPGRFSGRQFSNSRSEMNVSTLELGDSALYLCASSRSGTGEDTQYFGPGTRLTVL.

The chain has TRBV5-5 and TRBJ2-1; D not resolved. Between the trimmed V and J ends, which lost 5 bases and 6 bases, there was a span of 9 bases. The CDR3 runs 12 residues. Germline loops: CDR1 SGHKS, CDR2 YYEKEE (reference sequence). CDR3 in amino acids: CASRSGGNEQFF. The CDR3 DNA is TGTGCCAGCAGATCCGGCGGCAATGAGCAGTTCTTC.

V and J are TRBV9 and TRBJ1-2; possible D gene TRBD1, 5 bases. The germline V and J ends were trimmed by 5 bases and 3 bases, with 14 bases remaining between them. CDR3 length: 14 residues. CDR1 and CDR2 (germline): SGDLS, YYNGEE. In nucleotides, the CDR3 is TGTGCCAGCAGTGCAGACCGGGGGGACTATGGCTACACCTTC. It specifies CASSADRGDYGYTF.

This clone has more than one count but fewer than ten. V is TRBV7-9 and J is TRBJ2-5; no reliable D call. This CDR3 is 13 amino acids long. Trimming removed 4 bases at V and 1 base at J, with 7 bases between. Germline V gene sequence: CDR1 SEHNR, CDR2 FQNEAQ (reference sequence). CDR3 nucleotide sequence: TGTGCCAGCAGCTCCCATCCCCAAGAGACCCAGTACTTC. Translated: CASSSHPQETQYF. The complete variable domain, with remaining parts taken from reference TRBV7-9 and TRBJ2-5, reads DTGVSQNPRHKITKRGQNVTFRCDPISEHNRLYWYRQTLGQGPEFLTYFQNEAQLEKSRLLSDRFSAERPKGSFSTLEIQRTEQGDSAMYLCASSSHPQETQYFGPGTRLLVL.

The chain carries TRBV2 and TRBJ1-2; TRBD1 matches at 9 bases. J gave up 0 bases and V 7 bases, and 3 bases lay outside the gene matches. Per the germline V gene, CDR1 is SNHLY and CDR2 is FYNNEI. The CDR3 is 14 amino acids. The CDR3: CASTDRGANYGYTF. The CDR3 coding sequence is TGTGCCAGCACTGACAGGGGGGCTAACTATGGCTACACCTTC.

A note on this clone: Other DNA sequences in this specimen translate into the identical CDR3. The V and J genes are TRBV3-1 (or the pseudogene TRBV3-2) and TRBJ1-2; D is unclear. CDR3 length: 13 residues. Germline lookup yields CDR1 LGHDT and CDR2 YNNKEL (reference sequence). Trimming removed 1 base at V and 7 bases at J, with 10 bases between. CDR3 sequence reads: CASSQGEGRGYTF. The CDR3 DNA reads as TGTGCCAGCAGCCAAGGGGAGGGTCGTGGCTACACCTTC.

Sample share makes this clone medium-sized. The rearrangement joins TRBV4-3 to TRBJ2-2; 10 bases match TRBD2. Per the germline V gene, CDR1 is LGHNA and CDR2 is YSLEER. The CDR3 is 16 amino acids. V lost 0 bases and J lost 7; bases outside the gene matches: 5. CDR3 DNA: TGCGCCAGCAGCCAAGAACTAGCGGGGACGGGCGGGGAGCTGTTTTTT. Translation: CASSQELAGTGGELFF.

The chain is built from TRBV10-3 and TRBJ2-7; TRBD1 matches at 7 bases. From germline, CDR1 is ENHRY and CDR2 SYGVKD. There are 13 residues in the CDR3. The ends lost 10 bases at V and 2 bases at J; junction bases unmatched: 8. CDR3 region: CATNPGQTYEQYF. The CDR3 DNA reads as TGTGCCACAAACCCGGGACAGACCTACGAGCAGTACTTC.

The V call is TRBV7-8, the J call TRBJ1-1, with TRBD1 as a possible D gene (6 bases). V lost 1 base, J lost 7 bases, and 16 bases lay in between. The germline gives CDR1 SGHVS, CDR2 FQNEAQ. CDR3 length: 15 residues. The CDR3 protein is CASSLEARGAYEAFF. The CDR3 DNA follows: TGTGCCAGCAGCTTAGAGGCCAGGGGAGCTTATGAAGCTTTCTTT.

The chain links TRBV19 to TRBJ1-2, with 8 bases lining up with TRBD1. With 6 bases clipped from V and 4 bases from J, the junction kept 7 bases outside the gene matches. Germline assignment: CDR1 LNHDA and CDR2 SQIVND (reference sequence). This CDR3 has 14 residues. The CDR3 reads CASRDGQGPYGYTF. In nucleotides, the CDR3 is TGTGCCAGTAGGGACGGACAGGGCCCCTATGGCTACACCTTC.

V is TRBV27 and J is TRBJ2-1, with 10 bases that match TRBD2. The CDR3 extends over 15 amino acids. The V gene end was trimmed by 5 bases and the J gene end by 5 bases; junction bases not matched to a gene: 6. In germline, CDR1 is MNHEY, CDR2 SMNVEV (reference sequence). The CDR3 protein is CASSPLAGIDNEQFF. The CDR3 coding sequence is TGTGCCAGCAGTCCACTAGCGGGAATTGACAATGAGCAGTTCTTC.

The rearrangement uses TRBV7-2 and TRBJ1-1; D remains ambiguous. Germline V lookup: CDR1 SGHTA, CDR2 FQGNSA. V shed 1 base and J shed 1 base, with 7 bases lying between them. There are 14 residues in the CDR3. In DNA, the CDR3 is TGTGCCAGCAGCTTAGTTGTGGCGAACACTGAAGCTTTCTTT. Translated: CASSLVVANTEAFF.

V and J are TRBV27 and TRBJ1-6, with D possibly matching TRBD1 (6 bases). V shed 6 bases and J shed 4 bases, with 13 bases lying between them. The CDR3 has 15 residues. Germline CDR1 MNHEY, CDR2 SMNVEV (reference sequence). The CDR3 DNA reads as TGTGCCAGCAGGGACAGTGTGGGGTATAATTCACCCCTCCACTTT. It is translated as CASRDSVGYNSPLHF.

The chain joins TRBV27 to TRBJ1-5; 8 nucleotides agree with TRBD1. V lost 10 bases and J lost 2; bases outside the gene matches: 10. Germline CDR1 is MNHEY and CDR2 is SMNVEV (reference sequence). The CDR3 sequence is 15 residues long. DNA for the CDR3: TGTGCCACCGGACAGGGATTACGGGGCAATCAGCCCCAGCATTTT. Amino acid sequence: CATGQGLRGNQPQHF.

CDR3 in amino acids: CASSQGRDRVLGKLFF. For the CDR3, the DNA is TGCGCCAGCAGCCAAGGAAGGGACAGGGTGCTTGGAAAACTGTTTTTT. The chain recombines TRBV4-3 with TRBJ1-4; 9 bases align to TRBD1. There are 16 residues in the CDR3. The germline gives CDR1 LGHNA, CDR2 YSLEER. V lost 1 base and J lost 10; bases outside the gene matches: 10.

The rearrangement uses TRBV12-3 or TRBV12-4 and TRBJ1-2; a weak D match, TRBD1 (6 bases). V lost 5 bases, J lost 8 bases, and 15 bases lay in between. The CDR3 is 13 residues long. The DNA of the CDR3 is TGTGCCAGCAGTAACAGGGAGGGGAAGGGCTACACCTTC. Encoded protein: CASSNREGKGYTF.

The chain links TRBV5-1 to TRBJ2-7; 7 nucleotides align to TRBD1. This CDR3 spans 14 amino acids. The V and J ends lost 4 bases and 2 bases, in that order; junction bases with no gene match: 6. The germline V gene has CDR1 SGHRS and CDR2 YFSETQ. The CDR3 protein is CASSPDGTAYEQYF. The CDR3, as DNA: TGCGCCAGCAGCCCAGACGGGACAGCCTACGAGCAGTACTTC.

The V gene is TRBV6-5, the J gene TRBJ2-7; no reliable D call. Germline V gene lookup returns CDR1 MNHEY and CDR2 SVGAGI. Trimming shortened V by 4 bases and J by 3 bases, and 13 bases separated the two germline ends. CDR3 size: 14 residues. This CDR3 reads CASSSQTQYYEQYF. CDR3 sequence (DNA): TGTGCCAGCAGTTCTCAAACACAGTACTACGAGCAGTACTTC.

V and J are TRBV7-9 and TRBJ1-2, with TRBD1 identical over 9 bases. This CDR3 region has 13 residues. V lost 6 bases to trimming and J lost 8 bases; unmatched junction nucleotides: 7. Germline lookup yields CDR1 SEHNR and CDR2 FQNEAQ (reference sequence). CDR3 nucleotides: TGTGCCAGCAGTAACACAGGGGGCGTGGGCTACACCTTC. This sequence encodes CASSNTGGVGYTF.

The chain couples TRBV9 to TRBJ1-1, with D hard to call. Trimming took 1 base from V and 2 from J, leaving 9 bases between them. This CDR3 has 14 amino acids. Germline V CDR1 and CDR2: SGDLS, YYNGEE. CDR3 sequence reads: CASSVSQLNTEAFF. CDR3 in DNA: TGTGCCAGCAGCGTATCCCAGTTAAACACTGAAGCTTTCTTT.